The 20 T cell receptor beta chains presented below share a single source sample, sequenced in a study of cytomegalovirus exposure and HLA in healthy donors. Primers for the PCR totalled 60 Vbeta and 13 Jbeta. Clones were read by immunoSEQ multiplex PCR, and TCRdb kept only the in-frame ones, dropping some. This sample has 97,000 or so clones, with about 74% found just once. Sequences were obtained from PBMCs. These receptors were collected from a male donor in good health and CMV-seropositive.

Points on this clone: Other DNA sequences in this specimen translate into the identical CDR3. The chain links TRBV28 to TRBJ2-5, with D possibly matching TRBD2 (6 bases). The V end lost 3 bases, the J end lost 5 bases, and 10 bases lay between the germline ends. The CDR3 spans 13 residues. Germline loops: CDR1 MDHEN, CDR2 SYDVKM. CDR3 region: CASSFGGRETQYF. The CDR3 DNA follows: TGTGCCAGCAGTTTTGGGGGGAGGGAGACCCAGTACTTC.

This clone was detected only once. The rearrangement joins TRBV28 to TRBJ2-5, with D possibly TRBD1 on 6 matching bases. The DNA end lines up better with TRBJ2-7; the J call may be wrong. The CDR3 runs to 14 residues. CDR1 and CDR2 from the germline V gene are MDHEN and SYDVKM. CDR3 bases: TGTGCCAGCAGTTCCCCGGGACAAGTATACGAGCAGTACTTC. Translation gives CASSSPGQVYEQYF.

V and J are TRBV29-1 and TRBJ1-1; TRBD1 is a possible D gene (5 bases). The CDR3 is made up of 13 amino acids. CDR1 is SQVTM and CDR2 is ANQGSEA in the germline V gene. V was cut by 8 bases and J by 1 base, with 14 bases left in between. Written as DNA, the CDR3 is TGCAGCTCACAGACAGCAGGGAACACTGAAGCTTTCTTT. Translating it yields CSSQTAGNTEAFF.

This clone has just a few counts. The V call is TRBV5-6, the J call TRBJ1-4, with TRBD1 identical over 9 bases. The germline V gene has CDR1 SGHDT and CDR2 YYEEEE. The CDR3 consists of 17 residues. The junction had 6 bases not matched to a gene; V was cut back by 3 bases and J by 0 bases. The CDR3 protein is CASSWTGESTTNEKLFF. CDR3 bases: TGTGCCAGCAGCTGGACAGGGGAAAGTACAACTAATGAAAAACTGTTTTTT. The complete variable domain, with remaining parts taken from reference TRBV5-6 and TRBJ1-4, reads DAGVTQSPTHLIKTRGQQVTLRCSPKSGHDTVSWYQQALGQGPQFIFQYYEEEERQRGNFPDRFSGHQFPNYSSELNVNALLLGDSALYLCASSWTGESTTNEKLFFGSGTQLSVL.

This clone has just a few counts. The chain couples TRBV28 to TRBJ1-6, with D uncertain. The CDR3 has 14 amino acids. The V end was cut by 3 bases, the J end by 5 bases, with 8 bases between. In germline, CDR1 is MDHEN, CDR2 SYDVKM. The CDR3 loop is CASSFRSNNSPLHF. The CDR3 DNA is TGTGCCAGCAGTTTTAGGAGCAATAATTCACCCCTCCACTTT.

The genes are TRBV18 and TRBJ1-5, with TRBD1 identical over 7 bases. Germline CDR1 is KGHSH and CDR2 is LQKENI. This CDR3 is built from 17 residues. J gave up 2 bases and V 3 bases, and 10 bases lay outside the gene matches. The CDR3 sequence: CASSPGTDPHGNQPQHF. CDR3 DNA: TGTGCCAGCTCACCCGGGACAGACCCCCACGGCAATCAGCCCCAGCATTTT.

The chain uses TRBV9 and TRBJ2-2; 8 bases map to TRBD2. Germline V lookup: CDR1 SGDLS, CDR2 YYNGEE. V shed 4 bases and J 4 bases; nucleotides not matched to a gene: 6. This CDR3 spans 15 amino acids. CDR3 DNA sequence: TGTGCCAGCAGCCCATACGGGGGGGCCACCGGGGAGCTGTTTTTT. It translates to CASSPYGGATGELFF. Full variable domain (remainder filled in from reference TRBV9 and TRBJ2-2): DSGVTQTPKHLITATGQRVTLRCSPRSGDLSVYWYQQSLDQGLQFLIQYYNGEERAKGNILERFSAQQFPDLHSELNLSSLELGDSALYFCASSPYGGATGELFFGEGSRLTVL.

CDR3 bases: TGTGCCAGCAGTTTATCCCGGCGGCTGGAGCAGTACTTC. Its translation: CASSLSRRLEQYF. The chain is built from TRBV27 and TRBJ2-7; unclear D gene. Germline V gene lookup returns CDR1 MNHEY and CDR2 SMNVEV (reference sequence). The ends were cut back, 0 bases at V and 7 bases at J, with 10 bases in the middle. CDR3 length: 13 residues.

This clone was seen only a few times. V is TRBV7-9 and J is TRBJ2-3, with D maybe TRBD2 (6 bases). Trimming took 4 bases from V and 3 from J, leaving 14 bases between them. The CDR3 loop spans 15 amino acids. Germline assignment: CDR1 SEHNR and CDR2 FQNEAQ (reference sequence). The CDR3 is CASSYLGGSTDTQYF. DNA of the CDR3: TGTGCCAGCAGCTACCTTGGGGGGTCTACAGATACGCAGTATTTT.

V and J are TRBV9 and TRBJ1-4; D is uncertain. Germline CDR1 reads SGDLS; CDR2 reads YYNGEE. V was shortened by 0 bases and J by 5 bases, with 5 bases between the two germline ends. This CDR3 region has 13 residues. CDR3 region: CASSVAGNEKLFF. In nucleotides, the CDR3 is TGTGCCAGCAGCGTAGCGGGAAATGAAAAACTGTTTTTT.

The chain joins TRBV6-5 to TRBJ2-1, with 7 nucleotides matching TRBD1. The CDR3 has 11 residues. V lost 5 bases, J lost 15 bases, and 7 bases stayed unmatched. CDR1 MNHEY and CDR2 SVGAGI come from the germline V gene. The CDR3 nucleotides are TGTGCCAGCAGTCACCGGGACAGTGTGTTCTTC. Residues: CASSHRDSVFF.

This clone has only a few counts. The chain uses TRBV19 and TRBJ2-5; D is undetermined. There are 11 residues in the CDR3. Trimming left V 5 bases short and J 4 bases short, with 5 bases between. CDR1 LNHDA and CDR2 SQIVND come from the germline V gene (reference sequence). CDR3 region: CASSFRETQYF. CDR3 nucleotides: TGTGCCAGTAGTTTCCGAGAGACCCAGTACTTC.

The V gene is TRBV2, the J gene TRBJ2-3, with 9 bases matching TRBD2. Trimming cost V 4 bases and J 0 bases; bases outside gene matches: 8. CDR3 length: 17 amino acids. CDR1 and CDR2 from the germline V gene are SNHLY and FYNNEI. In DNA, the CDR3 is TGTGCCAGCAGTGGTTACCGGACTAGCGTTAGCACAGATACGCAGTATTTT. Its translation is CASSGYRTSVSTDTQYF.

The rearrangement links TRBV4-3 to TRBJ1-1; 8 nucleotides line up with TRBD1. J lost 2 bases, V lost 3 bases, and 5 bases had no gene match. The length of the CDR3 is 15 residues. Germline V gene sequence: CDR1 LGHNA, CDR2 YSLEER. As DNA, the CDR3 is TGCGCCAGCAGCCACAGCGACAGGGGCAACACTGAAGCTTTCTTT. Translation gives CASSHSDRGNTEAFF.

The chain is built from TRBV10-3 and TRBJ2-3; TRBD2 matches at 10 bases. In germline, CDR1 is ENHRY, CDR2 SYGVKD. The CDR3 totals 13 residues. The ends lost 6 bases at V and 3 bases at J; junction bases unmatched: 0. The CDR3: CAIRLAGTDTQYF. CDR3 bases: TGTGCCATCAGACTAGCGGGAACAGATACGCAGTATTTT.

J is TRBJ1-1 and V is TRBV7-9; 8 positions match TRBD1. The germline CDR1 and CDR2 sequences are SEHNR and FQNEAQ (reference sequence). The CDR3 length is 16 residues. V was pared by 5 bases and J by 5 bases, with 13 bases of the junction left unmatched. The CDR3 is CASSPRTGNLRTEAFF. CDR3 sequence (DNA): TGTGCCAGCAGCCCGCGGACAGGGAATTTGAGAACTGAAGCTTTCTTT.

To note about this clone: This same CDR3 is encoded by further DNA sequences in the sample. The chain links TRBV7-2 to TRBJ2-3; no definite D call. V was cut by 7 bases and J by 0 bases, with 5 bases left in between. The germline CDR1 and CDR2 sequences are SGHTA and FQGNSA. CDR3 length equals 12 residues. CDR3 sequence reads: CASTSSTDTQYF. The CDR3 nucleotides are TGTGCCAGCACCTCCAGCACAGATACGCAGTATTTT.

The chain couples TRBV7-2 to TRBJ2-3; 11 bases match TRBD2. Germline V gives CDR1 SGHTA, CDR2 FQGNSA. V was clipped by 10 bases and J by 6 bases; unmatched bases: 3. CDR3 length equals 12 residues. The chain's CDR3 is CATRTSGDTQYF. As DNA, the CDR3 is TGTGCCACCAGGACTAGCGGGGATACGCAGTATTTT.

This rearrangement joins TRBV27 to TRBJ2-1; 11 nucleotides align to TRBD2. Germline values: CDR1 MNHEY, CDR2 SMNVEV (reference sequence). The ends lost 7 bases at V and 6 bases at J; junction bases unmatched: 20. The CDR3 has 19 amino acids. The CDR3 bases are TGTGCCAGCAAAACGAGGCTAGCGGGAGGCCCCGTAGCCGCCAATGAGCAGTTCTTC. Protein: CASKTRLAGGPVAANEQFF.

In nucleotides, the CDR3 is TGTGCCAGTAGTATCTCGCAGGGTACCGGGGAGCTGTTTTTT. Amino acids: CASSISQGTGELFF. The chain uses TRBV19 and TRBJ2-2, with D perhaps TRBD1 (5 bases). The CDR3 is made up of 14 amino acids. Germline values: CDR1 LNHDA, CDR2 SQIVND (reference sequence). V lost 3 bases to trimming and J lost 5 bases, with 10 bases between them.